Sequencing of this T cell receptor (beta chain) was carried out in a study of T cells after yellow fever vaccination. V lost 4 bases, J lost 1 base, and 7 bases lay in between. Germline CDR1 is SGHTA and CDR2 is FQGNSA. The CDR3 length is 13 residues. MiXCR was run by TCRdb on the 5' RACE reads, yielding one entry per CDR3 protein. The sample has 250,000 or so distinct CDR3 sequences; 3.6% are singletons. This clonotype was counted ten times or more. The source was PBMCs, collected 15 days after the yellow fever booster vaccination. The source is a man younger than 35 who received the YFV17D yellow fever vaccine. The chain uses TRBV7-2 and TRBJ2-5; D may correspond to TRBD1 or TRBD2 (5 bases each). CDR3 amino acids: CASSSGAQETQYF. CDR3 DNA sequence: TGTGCCAGCAGCTCCGGGGCCCAAGAGACCCAGTACTTC.